This record looks at one T cell receptor (beta chain) sequence and its context. These data belong to a study of cytomegalovirus exposure and HLA in healthy donors. For the study at large: From HLA-typed donors, an early data release held approximately 85 million unique TCRs.

Germline trimming cut 0 bases from V and 3 bases from J; bases unmatched to any gene: 7. The CDR3 consists of 17 residues. Germline V gene sequence: CDR1 SGHRS, CDR2 YFSETQ. Use of 60 Vbeta and 13 Jbeta primers characterized the PCR. Repertoires were generated with immunoSEQ multiplex PCR, while TCRdb's copy carries only in-frame clones and drops some. The sample records roughly 200,000 clones, 70% to 80% being singletons. The genes are TRBV5-1 and TRBJ2-2; 8 positions agree with TRBD2. Source material: PBMCs. This TCR was recovered from a man aged 30-40 years in good health and CMV-seronegative. The CDR3 spells CASSLGGSGSYTGELFF. Written as DNA, the CDR3 is TGCGCCAGCAGCTTGGGAGGCAGCGGGAGTTACACCGGGGAGCTGTTTTTT.